The 27 T cell receptor beta chains below were found in one sample sequenced in a study of blood T cell repertoires in COVID-19. Assay: immunoSEQ multiplex PCR; the TCRdb copy retains only in-frame clones and omits some. The data hold approximately 180,000 clones, with roughly 85% observed a single time. The sequenced sample consisted of peripheral blood. These receptor sequences come from a human donor with active or convalescent COVID-19. The donor label of this sample is uncertain.

V usage is TRBV5-5 and J usage is TRBJ1-2; 7 bases line up with TRBD1. The trim removed 0 bases at V and 4 bases at J, leaving 9 bases unmatched. The CDR3 extends over 16 amino acids. Germline CDR1 SGHKS, CDR2 YYEKEE (reference sequence). For the CDR3, the DNA is TGTGCCAGCAGCTTGGAGGCAGGGGGAATCGTCTATGGCTACACCTTC. As protein: CASSLEAGGIVYGYTF.

The genes are TRBV5-4 and TRBJ2-7, with 7 bases that match TRBD2. The CDR3 loop spans 15 amino acids. Losses at the gene ends were 0 bases for V and 2 bases for J; bases not matched to a gene: 5. Per the germline V gene, CDR1 is SGHNT and CDR2 is YYREEE (reference sequence). The DNA of the CDR3 is TGTGCCAGCAGCTTGGACGGACTAGAGACCTACGAGCAGTACTTC. Residues: CASSLDGLETYEQYF. Supplemented by reference TRBV5-4 and TRBJ2-7, the full variable domain reads ETGVTQSPTHLIKTRGQQVTLRCSSQSGHNTVSWYQQALGQGPQFIFQYYREEENGRGNFPPRFSGLQFPNYSSELNVNALELDDSALYLCASSLDGLETYEQYFGPGTRLTVT.

This chain joins TRBV27 and TRBJ1-1; D is uncertain. Trimming stripped 3 bases from V and 1 base from J, with 6 bases between. The CDR3 runs to 13 residues. Germline V lookup: CDR1 MNHEY, CDR2 SMNVEV (reference sequence). As DNA, the CDR3 is TGTGCCAGCAGTTTGGTAGCGAACACTGAAGCTTTCTTT. Translated, it gives CASSLVANTEAFF.

V usage is TRBV3-1 (or the pseudogene TRBV3-2) and J usage is TRBJ2-5; 7 bases map to TRBD1. Per germline, CDR1 LGHDT and CDR2 YNNKEL (reference sequence). The J segment lost 3 bases and the V segment lost 2 bases, leaving 3 bases of the junction unmatched. This CDR3 is built from 14 residues. CDR3 in amino acids: CASSQQGGEETQYF. DNA for the CDR3: TGTGCCAGCAGCCAACAAGGGGGCGAAGAGACCCAGTACTTC.

The J gene is TRBJ2-2, the V gene TRBV4-1; a possible D gene is TRBD1 (6 bases). Between the trimmed V and J ends, which lost 2 bases and 7 bases, there was a span of 8 bases. The CDR3 is 13 amino acids. CDR1 is MGHRA, CDR2 YSYEKL, per germline. This chain's CDR3 is CASSQQGLGELFF. The CDR3 nucleotides read TGCGCCAGCAGCCAACAGGGGCTCGGGGAGCTGTTTTTT.

J is TRBJ2-3 and V is TRBV28; 7 bases are shared with TRBD1. This CDR3 comprises 14 residues. Per the germline V gene, CDR1 is MDHEN and CDR2 is SYDVKM. V lost 6 bases and J lost 2; bases outside the gene matches: 5. The CDR3, as DNA: TGTGCCAGCAGAGTCGGGACAGTCACAGATACGCAGTATTTT. Its protein product is CASRVGTVTDTQYF.

This clone turned up a few times. The chain has TRBV6-6 and TRBJ1-2; TRBD1 matches at 9 bases. Trimming cost V 4 bases and J 4 bases; bases outside gene matches: 10. The CDR3 is made up of 16 amino acids. Per germline, CDR1 MNHNY and CDR2 SVGAGI (reference sequence). CDR3 in amino acids: CASSFPGTGSSYGYTF. The CDR3 DNA follows: TGTGCCAGCAGTTTTCCGGGGACAGGGTCGAGCTATGGCTACACCTTC.

The chain has TRBV2 and TRBJ1-6, with D unresolved. There are 14 residues in the CDR3. Looked up from germline, CDR1 is SNHLY and CDR2 is FYNNEI. Trimming removed 5 bases from V and 5 bases from J, with 10 bases in between. The CDR3 DNA sequence: TGTGCCAGCAGTATGCAGATAAATAATTCACCCCTCCACTTT. This translates into CASSMQINNSPLHF.

The chain employs TRBV3-1 (or the pseudogene TRBV3-2) and TRBJ1-1; no firm D call. Germline CDR1 and CDR2: LGHDT and YNNKEL (reference sequence). CDR3 length equals 16 residues. V lost 0 bases, J lost 3 bases, and 14 bases lay in between. The CDR3 loop reads CASSQDLGQIYTEAFF. CDR3 DNA: TGTGCCAGCAGCCAAGATCTAGGTCAGATTTACACTGAAGCTTTCTTT.

This chain links TRBV7-9 with TRBJ2-3; D is ambiguous. The CDR3 sequence is 13 residues long. In germline, CDR1 is SEHNR, CDR2 FQNEAQ (reference sequence). V shed 2 bases and J shed 0 bases, with 3 bases lying between them. CDR3 residues: CASSLSSTDTQYF. CDR3 nucleotide sequence: TGTGCCAGCAGCTTATCTAGCACAGATACGCAGTATTTT.

The J gene is TRBJ1-6, the V gene TRBV7-2; 8 bases line up with TRBD1. V was pared by 6 bases and J by 5 bases, with 12 bases of the junction left unmatched. Germline V gene lookup returns CDR1 SGHTA and CDR2 FQGNSA. The CDR3 runs to 17 residues. The DNA of the CDR3 is TGTGCCAGCAGTCGCCCACAGGGGGGAAGTAATAATTCACCCCTCCACTTT. It specifies CASSRPQGGSNNSPLHF.

This chain connects TRBV19 to TRBJ2-1, with a possible D match to TRBD1 (6 bases). V lost 3 bases and J lost 10, with 10 bases in between. CDR3 length equals 12 residues. In germline, CDR1 is LNHDA, CDR2 SQIVND (reference sequence). This CDR3 is CASSMGAGEQFF. In nucleotides, the CDR3 is TGTGCCAGTAGTATGGGGGCCGGGGAGCAGTTCTTC.

This clone has just one count. The chain links TRBV7-2 to TRBJ2-3, with 7 bases identical to TRBD2. CDR3 size: 16 residues. V shed 2 bases, J shed 2 bases, and the junction held 7 bases outside the gene matches. Germline CDR1 and CDR2: SGHTA and FQGNSA. The CDR3 nucleotides are TGTGCCAGCAGCTTAAATTGGGGGGGGTACACAGATACGCAGTATTTT. Translating gives CASSLNWGGYTDTQYF.

This clone was observed a handful of times. CDR3 sequence (DNA): TGTGCCAGCAGTCGGTCATTCGCCGGGGAGCTGTTTTTT. Residues: CASSRSFAGELFF. The V and J genes are TRBV27 and TRBJ2-2, with D uncertain. The CDR3 has 13 residues. From germline, CDR1 is MNHEY and CDR2 SMNVEV (reference sequence). V was clipped by 5 bases and J by 6 bases, with 10 bases between them.

J is TRBJ1-2 and V is TRBV7-2, with D perhaps TRBD1 (5 bases). V was clipped by 5 bases and J by 4 bases, with 17 bases between them. The CDR3 covers 15 residues. CDR1 is SGHTA and CDR2 is FQGNSA in the germline V gene. CDR3 coding DNA: TGTGCCAGCAGCCCAACGGCAGGGCTTATCTATGGCTACACCTTC. Amino acid sequence: CASSPTAGLIYGYTF.

The J gene is TRBJ1-2, the V gene TRBV2; weak D call: TRBD1 (5 bases). Germline CDR1 SNHLY, CDR2 FYNNEI. The CDR3 extends over 13 amino acids. Trimming pared 6 bases from V and 7 bases from J, leaving 15 bases between. The chain's CDR3 is CASSLRVAGGYTF. CDR3 nucleotides: TGTGCCAGCAGCCTCAGGGTTGCTGGTGGCTACACCTTC.

The rearrangement uses TRBV5-4 and TRBJ1-6; D unclear. CDR1 is SGHNT, CDR2 YYREEE, per germline (reference sequence). Trimming left V 4 bases short and J 7 bases short, with 18 bases between. The CDR3 sequence is 16 residues long. CDR3 residues: CASSPPGVARNSPLHF. The CDR3 DNA sequence: TGTGCCAGCAGCCCCCCCGGGGTCGCTAGAAATTCACCCCTCCACTTT. The entire variable domain, with the rest obtained from reference TRBV5-4 and TRBJ1-6, is as follows: ETGVTQSPTHLIKTRGQQVTLRCSSQSGHNTVSWYQQALGQGPQFIFQYYREEENGRGNFPPRFSGLQFPNYSSELNVNALELDDSALYLCASSPPGVARNSPLHFGNGTRLTVT.

The chain carries TRBV4-1 and TRBJ2-1; 9 bases are a match to TRBD2. The ends lost 3 bases at V and 9 bases at J; junction bases unmatched: 15. This CDR3 is 17 amino acids long. Per germline, CDR1 MGHRA and CDR2 YSYEKL. The CDR3 DNA follows: TGCGCCAGCAGCCAGGGTATAAAGGCGGGGGGGCAGGGTGAGCAGTTCTTC. Protein: CASSQGIKAGGQGEQFF.

This rearrangement joins TRBV7-2 to TRBJ2-4; possible D gene TRBD2, 6 bases. The germline V and J ends were trimmed by 5 bases and 3 bases, with 14 bases remaining between them. Germline V CDR1 and CDR2: SGHTA, FQGNSA. This CDR3 comprises 15 residues. The CDR3 nucleotides are TGTGCCAGCAGCCATCCGACGGAGGGCAAAAACATTCAGTACTTC. This gives the protein CASSHPTEGKNIQYF.

The V and J genes are TRBV7-2 and TRBJ2-2; a weak D match, TRBD2 (5 bases). The CDR3 totals 14 residues. The V gene lost 3 bases and the J gene lost 1 base, with 6 bases spanning the gap. The germline CDR1 and CDR2 sequences are SGHTA and FQGNSA. The CDR3, as DNA: TGTGCCAGCAGCTTGGACTGGAACACCGGGGAGCTGTTTTTT. Amino acids: CASSLDWNTGELFF.

This clone was recorded a few times. The gene calls are TRBV6-5 and TRBJ1-1; no clear D gene. CDR1 and CDR2 (germline): MNHEY, SVGAGI. This CDR3 comprises 13 residues. Deletions cut 5 bases from V and 6 bases from J, with 13 bases between. CDR3 protein: CASSRNLPAEAFF. For the CDR3, the DNA is TGTGCCAGCAGTCGCAACCTCCCGGCTGAAGCTTTCTTT.

This chain joins TRBV28 and TRBJ1-3; 7 positions agree with TRBD1. Trimming cost V 8 bases and J 4 bases; bases outside gene matches: 8. Germline lookup yields CDR1 MDHEN and CDR2 SYDVKM. The CDR3 has 14 amino acids. This CDR3 reads CASYRGRAGNTIYF. Written as DNA, the CDR3 is TGTGCCAGCTATAGGGGGCGCGCCGGAAACACCATATATTTT.

The rearrangement links TRBV6-5 to TRBJ1-1; 7 positions match TRBD1. CDR1 is MNHEY, CDR2 SVGAGI, per germline. The CDR3 is made up of 14 amino acids. With V trimmed by 6 bases and J by 2 bases, 6 bases remained unmatched. This CDR3 is CASSVGTANTEAFF. As DNA, the CDR3 is TGTGCCAGCAGCGTGGGGACAGCCAACACTGAAGCTTTCTTT.

With respect to this clone: This specimen includes other DNA sequences encoding the same CDR3. The chain joins TRBV20-1 to TRBJ1-1; the D gene is possibly TRBD1 (6 bases). This CDR3 is 11 amino acids long. Per germline, CDR1 DFQATT and CDR2 SNEGSKA (reference sequence). V lost 6 bases, J lost 4 bases, and 9 bases lay in between. CDR3 loop: CSASRGTEAFF. In nucleotides, the CDR3 is TGCAGTGCAAGCAGGGGCACTGAAGCTTTCTTT.

This clone appeared a single time. The CDR3 coding sequence is TGTGCCATCGGGCAGGGTATCACTGAAGCTTTCTTT. Translation: CAIGQGITEAFF. The V and J genes are TRBV10-3 and TRBJ1-1; D is perhaps TRBD1 (5 bases). In germline, CDR1 is ENHRY, CDR2 SYGVKD. V lost 8 bases to trimming and J lost 4 bases, with 11 bases between them. The CDR3 is 12 residues long.

The gene calls are TRBV11-3 and TRBJ2-3; 10 bases line up with TRBD1. The CDR3 extends over 16 amino acids. V shed 1 base, J shed 1 base, and the junction held 2 bases outside the gene matches. Germline V gene sequence: CDR1 SGHNT, CDR2 YENEEA. The CDR3 DNA is TGTGCCAGCAGCTTAGGACAGGGGGCGGGCACAGATACGCAGTATTTT. Amino acids: CASSLGQGAGTDTQYF. Full variable domain (missing parts from reference TRBV11-3 and TRBJ2-3): EAGVVQSPRYKIIEKKQPVAFWCNPISGHNTLYWYLQNLGQGPELLIRYENEEAVDDSQLPKDRFSAERLKGVDSTLKIQPAELGDSAVYLCASSLGQGAGTDTQYFGPGTRLTVL.

CDR3 in amino acids: CASSDGKTWETQYF. The CDR3 DNA reads TGTGCCAGCAGCGACGGGAAAACCTGGGAGACCCAGTACTTC. This rearrangement joins TRBV9 to TRBJ2-5, with D maybe TRBD2 (5 bases). The CDR3 has 14 residues. With 3 bases removed from V and 5 bases from J, the gap between germline ends came to 14 bases. Germline V CDR1 and CDR2: SGDLS, YYNGEE.